There are a few counts of the clone carrying this T cell receptor beta chain. Its antigen is unidentified. The data derive from a study of T cells in Graves' hyperthyroidism and ophthalmopathy. Whole-study results and caveats: Blood shared most expanded thyroid clonotypes above 0.001. The model anticipated ophthalmopathy a median 6.5 months pre-onset.

Among ophthalmopathy patients, the Clinical Activity Score reached at least 3, the NOSPECS grade reached at least 4, and duration remained under 3 months. RNA transcripts provided the source from which TCR beta CDR3 regions were amplified. HTBI primers were used for first-round RT-PCR of the TCR CDR3. Via MiXCR, TCRdb re-called the multiplex PCR reads, giving one row per CDR3 protein. The sample records roughly 500,000 distinct CDR3 sequences, around 16% being singletons. The germline V and J ends were trimmed by 0 bases and 7 bases, with 7 bases remaining between them. CDR3 length: 13 residues. Germline CDR1 MNHNY, CDR2 SVGAGI (reference sequence).

The rearrangement joins TRBV6-6 to TRBJ2-1; D call uncertain. This TCR derives from a woman in her twenties or thirties with Graves' ophthalmopathy. Specimen: blood. The CDR3 spells CASSYSPGNEQFF. The CDR3 coding sequence is TGTGCCAGCAGTTACTCGCCCGGGAATGAGCAGTTCTTC.